This T cell receptor beta chain originates from a study of response to subunit inactivated influenza vaccine. In TCRdb, the RT-PCR reads were re-called with MiXCR into one record per CDR3 protein. The sample consists of 500,000 to 650,000 distinct CDR3 sequences, approximately 7.7% of them appearing once. This clonotype was seen only a few times. The CDR3 sequence is 12 residues long. Germline CDR1 is ENHRY and CDR2 is SYGVKD. V lost 10 bases to trimming and J lost 4 bases, with 13 bases between them. This TCR was recovered from a man aged 50 to 75 who received an inactivated influenza vaccine. V is TRBV10-3 and J is TRBJ1-1; D is perhaps TRBD1 (5 bases). The sequences come from PBMCs from blood, collected roughly 24 months after vaccination. The DNA of the CDR3 is TGTGCCACCGACTCAGGGTCCACTGAAGCTTTCTTT. It translates to CATDSGSTEAFF.